This T cell receptor beta chain was sequenced in a study of PD-1 blockade in mismatch repair-deficient tumors. All patients were mismatch repair deficient, assessed by either PCR or immunohistochemistry. V lost 1 base, J lost 2 bases, and 7 bases stayed unmatched. CDR3 size: 16 residues. Germline V gene lookup returns CDR1 SGHTA and CDR2 FQGNSA. TCRdb's table, derived via immunoSEQ multiplex PCR, lists solely in-frame clones and lacks some. The sample consists of around 52,000 clones, approximately 84% of them appearing once. Notes on this clone: Its antigen is undetermined.

Whole-study results and caveats: Tumor-resident clones, often absent from pretreatment blood, expanded after pembrolizumab and then contracted.

The sequencing used peripheral blood, collected less than 21 weeks after starting pembrolizumab. The sequence was collected from an adult with mismatch repair-deficient cancer. The chain combines TRBV7-2 with TRBJ2-5; 7 bases are a match to TRBD2. This chain's CDR3 is CASSLVGGRRQETQYF. The CDR3 region has the DNA TGTGCCAGCAGCTTAGTTGGCGGGAGAAGACAAGAGACCCAGTACTTC.